This note documents a single T cell receptor (delta chain) sequence. Its target is unknown. TCRdb's protein, taken from a much larger clone, differs from this DNA's translation at residue 15, likely owing to a read error; the protein displayed comes from the DNA. These data belong to a study of γδ T cells in repeated Plasmodium falciparum infection. On the study more broadly: Some Malian samples span acute malaria episodes; others come from no-transmission periods.

Vgamma9/Vdelta2+ and Vdelta2-negative gammadelta T cells were flow-sorted from PBMC for bulk sequencing. With CATT, TCRdb re-called clones from the multiplex PCR reads. The sample contains tens of thousands of delta-chain clones, around 1.7% of which appear only once. Germline V gene data show CDR1 as TSWWSYY and CDR2 as QGS. The junction had 29 bases not matched to a gene; V was cut back by 3 bases and J by 5 bases. The CDR3 totals 23 residues. The study, taken as a whole, reports: Vgamma9/Vdelta2+ T cells showed a stable polyclonal repertoire with shared TCRgamma sequences. Repeated controlled infections reportedly drove waves of new clonotype selection in Vdelta2-negative, mostly Vdelta1+, gammadelta repertoires.

The sequencing input was gamma-delta T cells from blood. The clonotype originates from a pool of human donors (malaria-infected and uninfected, not separated). The gene calls are TRDV1 and TRDJ2, with 8 bases fitting TRDD3. Germline matching of the DNA provided the J gene here, since TCRdb leaves it blank. CDR3 nucleotides: TGTGCTCTTGGGGATCGCCGGTTGTACGTATACCCCGTCTACCGGGGGATAACAGCACAACTCTTCTTT. The encoded protein is CALGDRRLYVYPVYRGITAQLFF.